The source of this T cell receptor beta chain is a study of CD8 T cells in ankylosing spondylitis (TCRdb year 2017). Concerning the study at large: T cell receptor beta repertoires were profiled in healthy donors and ankylosing spondylitis patients so that disease-linked TCR variants could be found. The full study cohort comprised around 25 ankylosing spondylitis patients and 110 or so healthy donors. Samples of peripheral blood were taken, and for ankylosing spondylitis patients, synovial fluid was collected as well.

This clonotype was observed a few times. Its recognized antigen is unknown. Base qualities are not provided; no much larger clone lies one nucleotide away. The instrument given in TCRdb is Illumina HiSeq 2500. Quantitative 5'-RACE with molecular barcodes was the method used to prepare the TCR beta libraries. In the paper's pipeline: Disease-linked TCR variants were identified with a new computational method built on a probabilistic model of VDJ rearrangement. TCRdb took the public reads, trimmed them with fastp at Q25, ran MiXCR for clone calling and kept in-frame beta chains. Each entry is one CDR3 protein sequence, shown with its most common DNA and genes. None of the V and J calls come from the authors' own analysis; TCRdb made them. The sample table lists 150,000 to 200,000 distinct CDR3 sequences, about 20% of them with a count of one. Around 4% of the sample comes from the top ten. Results and caveats for the whole study, not just this receptor: Blood from ankylosing spondylitis patients appeared to be characterized by a TCR beta motif composed of 7 to 9 highly homologous amino acid variants. The disease-linked clones had a CD8+ phenotype and were found at relatively low frequencies in peripheral blood. Some motif variants were previously reported in synovial fluid and blood of reactive arthritis patients, suggesting common disease-initiation mechanisms. The disease-linked clones were reported to be significantly enriched in matched synovial fluid samples from ankylosing spondylitis patients.

V lost 5 bases and J lost 2 bases; the stretch between them is 10 bases long. Inclusive of the bounding cysteine and phenylalanine, the CDR3 is 13 residues long. Only the CDR3 region is kept as DNA, spanning 39 bases read in frame from base 1. From a lookup of the germline V gene, CDR1 and CDR2 are SQVTM and ANQGSEA. This TCR was recovered from a male donor between 10 and 30 years old with ankylosing spondylitis or in good health (not recorded which). Donor details come from another sample of the same person, matched by shared clones. The chain is assembled from TRBV29-1 and TRBJ2-4; possibly the D gene is TRBD1, per 5 matching bases. Sequencing used blood, either unsorted or a sorted T cell fraction (not recorded which). The CDR3 region: CSVYNRTKNIQYF. The DNA sequence is given as TGCAGCGTTTATAACAGGACCAAAAACATTCAGTACTTC.